This T cell receptor (beta chain) was found in a study of T cell repertoires in cytomegalovirus infection. Study-level information: Indicated by public TCR beta signatures were CMV infection and matching HLA type.

TCRdb re-derived calls from the reads in MiXCR, one entry per CDR3 protein. The sample comprises about 490,000 distinct CDR3 sequences, about a quarter of which are singletons, and about 13% rests with the top ten. The origin of this receptor is a human donor in good health (CMV status not recorded). Some clones in this sample may be carry-over from other donors' samples. The specimen was PBMCs.

CDR3 protein: CASSLSYPGQFF. The CDR3 nucleotides are TGTGCCAGCAGTTTATCTTACCCGGGGCAGTTCTTC. V and J are TRBV12-3 or TRBV12-4 and TRBJ2-1, with D unclear. CDR3 length: 12 residues. V shed 2 bases and J shed 12 bases, with 11 bases lying between them.